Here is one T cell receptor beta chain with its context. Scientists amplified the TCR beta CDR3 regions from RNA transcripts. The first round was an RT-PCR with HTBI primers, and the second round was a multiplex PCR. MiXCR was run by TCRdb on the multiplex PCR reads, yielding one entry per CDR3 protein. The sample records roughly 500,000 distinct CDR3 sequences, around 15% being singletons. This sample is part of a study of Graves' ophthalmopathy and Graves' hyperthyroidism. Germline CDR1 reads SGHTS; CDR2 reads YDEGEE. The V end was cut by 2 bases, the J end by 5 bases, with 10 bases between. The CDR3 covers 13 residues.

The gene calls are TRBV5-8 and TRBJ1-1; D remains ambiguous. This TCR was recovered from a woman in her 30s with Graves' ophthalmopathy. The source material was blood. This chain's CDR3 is CASSFGSRTEAFF. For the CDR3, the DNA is TGTGCCAGCAGCTTTGGGTCGCGAACTGAAGCTTTCTTT.